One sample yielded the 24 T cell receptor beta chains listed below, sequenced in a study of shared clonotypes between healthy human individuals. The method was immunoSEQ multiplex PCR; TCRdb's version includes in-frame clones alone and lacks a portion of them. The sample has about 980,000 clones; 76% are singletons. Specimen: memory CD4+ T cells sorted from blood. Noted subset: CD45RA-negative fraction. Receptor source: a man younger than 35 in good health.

CDR3 in DNA: TGTGCCATCAGTGAGTCGGGACTAGCGGTGAAAGAGACCCAGTACTTC. Its translation is CAISESGLAVKETQYF. This chain links TRBV10-3 with TRBJ2-5; 11 positions match TRBD2. This CDR3 spans 16 amino acids. CDR1 ENHRY and CDR2 SYGVKD come from the germline V gene. V trimming: 0 bases; J trimming: 3 bases; junction bases outside the gene matches: 3.

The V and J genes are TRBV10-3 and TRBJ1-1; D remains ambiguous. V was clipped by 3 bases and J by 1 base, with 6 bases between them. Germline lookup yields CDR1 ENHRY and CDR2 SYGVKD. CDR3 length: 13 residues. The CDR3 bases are TGTGCCATCAGTGATCGGCAGAACACTGAAGCTTTCTTT. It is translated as CAISDRQNTEAFF.

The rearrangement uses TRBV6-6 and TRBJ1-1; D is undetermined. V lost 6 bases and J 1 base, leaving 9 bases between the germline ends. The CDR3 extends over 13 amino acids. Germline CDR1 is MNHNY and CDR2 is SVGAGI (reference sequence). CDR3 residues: CASRSYRNTEAFF. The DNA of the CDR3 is TGTGCCAGCAGGAGTTACCGGAACACTGAAGCTTTCTTT.

The CDR3 spells CASSSHGRESPLHF. The CDR3 DNA sequence: TGTGCCAGCAGCTCCCACGGCAGGGAATCACCCCTCCACTTT. This chain connects TRBV28 to TRBJ1-6; tentatively, D is TRBD1 (5 bases). The CDR3 length is 14 residues. V lost 6 bases, J lost 10 bases, and 16 bases lay in between. Germline CDR1 and CDR2: MDHEN and SYDVKM.

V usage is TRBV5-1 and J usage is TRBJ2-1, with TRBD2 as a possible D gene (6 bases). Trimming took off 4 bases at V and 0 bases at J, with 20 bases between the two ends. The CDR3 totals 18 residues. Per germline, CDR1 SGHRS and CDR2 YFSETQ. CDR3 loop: CASSPPVSGVFSYNEQFF. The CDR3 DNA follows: TGCGCCAGCAGCCCGCCCGTCTCGGGGGTTTTCTCCTACAATGAGCAGTTCTTC.

In nucleotides, the CDR3 is TGTGCCGGGAGGACAGCTAGGCAGGCCTCTGGAAACACCATATATTTT. Protein product: CAGRTARQASGNTIYF. The chain employs TRBV2 and TRBJ1-3; D possibly corresponds to TRBD1 (6 bases). The CDR3 covers 16 residues. Germline CDR1 is SNHLY and CDR2 is FYNNEI. V lost 11 bases and J 0 bases, leaving 20 bases between the germline ends.

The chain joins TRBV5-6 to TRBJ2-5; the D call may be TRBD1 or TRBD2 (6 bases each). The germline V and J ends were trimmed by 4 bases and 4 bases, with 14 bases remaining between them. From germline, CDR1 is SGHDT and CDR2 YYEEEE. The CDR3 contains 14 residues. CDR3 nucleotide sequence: TGTGCCAGCAGCGGACGTGGGGGGCGAGAGACCCAGTACTTC. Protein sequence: CASSGRGGRETQYF.

Here the CDR3 reads CASSFGEGARNYGYTF. The DNA of the CDR3 is TGTGCCAGCAGCTTTGGGGAGGGGGCGAGAAACTATGGCTACACCTTC. The chain couples TRBV7-9 to TRBJ1-2; the match to TRBD1 covers 7 bases. The CDR3 is 16 amino acids. The germline CDR1 and CDR2 sequences are SEHNR and FQNEAQ (reference sequence). Trimming took 3 bases from V and 2 from J; bases not matched to a gene: 9.

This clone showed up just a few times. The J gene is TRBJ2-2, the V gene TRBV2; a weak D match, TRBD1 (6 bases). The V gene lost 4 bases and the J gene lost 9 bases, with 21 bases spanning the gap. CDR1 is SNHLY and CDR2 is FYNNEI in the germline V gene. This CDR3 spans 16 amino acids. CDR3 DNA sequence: TGTGCCAGCAGTGCCAGGGGAGTTGTGGCGCCCCGGGAGCTGTTTTTT. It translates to CASSARGVVAPRELFF.

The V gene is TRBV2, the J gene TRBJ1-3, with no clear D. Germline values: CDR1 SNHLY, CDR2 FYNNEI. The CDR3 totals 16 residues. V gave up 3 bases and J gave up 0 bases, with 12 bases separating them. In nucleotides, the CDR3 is TGTGCCAGCAGTGAGGAGCAACTACGCTCTGGAAACACCATATATTTT. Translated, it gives CASSEEQLRSGNTIYF.

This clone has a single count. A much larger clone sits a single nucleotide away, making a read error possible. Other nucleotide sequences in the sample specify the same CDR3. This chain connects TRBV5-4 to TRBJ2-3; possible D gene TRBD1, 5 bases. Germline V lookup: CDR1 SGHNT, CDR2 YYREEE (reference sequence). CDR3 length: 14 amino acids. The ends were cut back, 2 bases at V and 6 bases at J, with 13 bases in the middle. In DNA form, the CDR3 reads TGTGCCAGCAGCTTCGACAGTTTGACGGATACGCAGTATTTT. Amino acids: CASSFDSLTDTQYF.

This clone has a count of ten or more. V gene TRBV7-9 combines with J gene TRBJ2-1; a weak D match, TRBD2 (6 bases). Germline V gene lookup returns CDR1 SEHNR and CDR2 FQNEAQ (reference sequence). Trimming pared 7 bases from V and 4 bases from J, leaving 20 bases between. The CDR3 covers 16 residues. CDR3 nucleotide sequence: TGTGCCAGCACCAACCCGTGGGGGGAGAAATACAATGAGCAGTTCTTC. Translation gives CASTNPWGEKYNEQFF.

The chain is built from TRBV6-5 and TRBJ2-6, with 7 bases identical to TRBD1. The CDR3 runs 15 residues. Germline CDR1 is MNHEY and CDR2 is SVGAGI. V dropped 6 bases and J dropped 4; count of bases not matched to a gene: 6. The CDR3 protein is CASSSTGAGANVLTF. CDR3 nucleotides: TGTGCCAGCAGCTCAACAGGGGCCGGGGCCAACGTCCTGACTTTC.

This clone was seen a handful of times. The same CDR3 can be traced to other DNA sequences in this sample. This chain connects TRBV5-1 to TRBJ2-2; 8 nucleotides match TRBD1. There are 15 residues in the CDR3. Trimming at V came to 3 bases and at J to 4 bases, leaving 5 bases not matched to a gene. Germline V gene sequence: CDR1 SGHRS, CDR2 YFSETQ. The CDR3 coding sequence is TGCGCCAGCAGCTCCGGAACAGGGGGCACCGGGGAGCTGTTTTTT. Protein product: CASSSGTGGTGELFF. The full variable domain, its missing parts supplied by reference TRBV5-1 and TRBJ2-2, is KAGVTQTPRYLIKTRGQQVTLSCSPISGHRSVSWYQQTPGQGLQFLFEYFSETQRNKGNFPGRFSGRQFSNSRSEMNVSTLELGDSALYLCASSSGTGGTGELFFGEGSRLTVL.

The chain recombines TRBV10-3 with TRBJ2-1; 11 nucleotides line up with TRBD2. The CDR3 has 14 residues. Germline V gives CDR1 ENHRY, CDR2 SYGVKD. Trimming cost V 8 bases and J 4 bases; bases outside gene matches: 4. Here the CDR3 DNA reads TGTGCCATCCAACGACTAGCGGGGTACAATGAGCAGTTCTTC. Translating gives CAIQRLAGYNEQFF.

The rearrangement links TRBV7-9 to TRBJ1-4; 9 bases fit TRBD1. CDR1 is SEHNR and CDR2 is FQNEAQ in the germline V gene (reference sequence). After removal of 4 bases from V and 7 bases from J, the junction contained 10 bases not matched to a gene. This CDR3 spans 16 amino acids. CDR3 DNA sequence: TGTGCCAGCAGCTCGCTGACAGGGGGGAACGGTGAAAAACTGTTTTTT. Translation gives CASSSLTGGNGEKLFF.

CDR3 amino acids: CAWRKGARTDTQYF. The CDR3, as DNA: TGTGCCTGGAGAAAGGGGGCGCGGACAGATACGCAGTATTTT. The rearrangement joins TRBV30 to TRBJ2-3; 7 nucleotides align to TRBD1. This CDR3 has 14 amino acids. V lost 3 bases and J lost 3; bases outside the gene matches: 6. Germline lookup yields CDR1 GTSNPN and CDR2 SVGIG (reference sequence). Full variable domain (outside the CDR3, taken from reference TRBV30 and TRBJ2-3): SQTIHQWPATLVQPVGSPLSLECTVEGTSNPNLYWYRQAAGRGLQLLFYSVGIGQISSEVPQNLSASRPQDRQFILSSKKLLLSDSGFYLCAWRKGARTDTQYFGPGTRLTVL.

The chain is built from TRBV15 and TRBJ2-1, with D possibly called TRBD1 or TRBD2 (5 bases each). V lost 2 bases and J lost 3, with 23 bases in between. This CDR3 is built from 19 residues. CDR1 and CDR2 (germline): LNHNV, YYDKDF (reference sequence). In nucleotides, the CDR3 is TGTGCCACCAGCAGACTTGGAGTGAGGGGTATTAAAGGCTACAATGAGCAGTTCTTC. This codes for CATSRLGVRGIKGYNEQFF.

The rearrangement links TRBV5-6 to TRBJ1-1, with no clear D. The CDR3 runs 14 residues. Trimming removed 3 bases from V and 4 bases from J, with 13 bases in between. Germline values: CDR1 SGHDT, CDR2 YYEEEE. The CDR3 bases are TGTGCCAGCAGCTCGGGGTTCCCTGGCACTGAAGCTTTCTTT. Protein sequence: CASSSGFPGTEAFF.

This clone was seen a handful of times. The CDR3 spells CASSYNGGIAFF. The CDR3 bases are TGTGCCAGCAGTTACAATGGCGGTATCGCTTTCTTT. The V and J genes are TRBV6-5 and TRBJ1-1; D not certain. V shed 2 bases and J shed 11 bases, with 12 bases lying between them. Germline V gene sequence: CDR1 MNHEY, CDR2 SVGAGI. This CDR3 has 12 amino acids.

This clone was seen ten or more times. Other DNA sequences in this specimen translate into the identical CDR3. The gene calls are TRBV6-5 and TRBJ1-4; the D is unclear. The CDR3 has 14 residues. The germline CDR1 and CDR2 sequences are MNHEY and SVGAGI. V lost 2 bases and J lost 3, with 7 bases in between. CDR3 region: CASSYGGSNEKLFF. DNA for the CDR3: TGTGCCAGCAGTTACGGAGGGTCTAATGAAAAACTGTTTTTT.

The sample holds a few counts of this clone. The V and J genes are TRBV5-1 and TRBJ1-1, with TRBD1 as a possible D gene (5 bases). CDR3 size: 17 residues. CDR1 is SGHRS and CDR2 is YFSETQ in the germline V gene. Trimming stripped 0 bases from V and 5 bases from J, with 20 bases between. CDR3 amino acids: CASSLGVDGQRGTEAFF. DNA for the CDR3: TGCGCCAGCAGCTTGGGTGTAGACGGTCAACGGGGGACTGAAGCTTTCTTT.

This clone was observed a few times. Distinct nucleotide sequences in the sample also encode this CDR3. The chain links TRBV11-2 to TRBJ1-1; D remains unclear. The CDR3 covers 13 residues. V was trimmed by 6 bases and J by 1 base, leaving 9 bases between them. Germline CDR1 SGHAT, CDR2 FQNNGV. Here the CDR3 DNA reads TGTGCCAGCAGTCTGAGGGAGAACACTGAAGCTTTCTTT. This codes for CASSLRENTEAFF.

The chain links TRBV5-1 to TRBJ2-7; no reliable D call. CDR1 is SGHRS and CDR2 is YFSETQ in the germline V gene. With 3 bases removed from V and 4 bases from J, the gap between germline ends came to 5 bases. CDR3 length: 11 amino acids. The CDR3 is CASSSMYEQYF. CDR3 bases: TGCGCCAGCAGCTCAATGTACGAGCAGTACTTC.